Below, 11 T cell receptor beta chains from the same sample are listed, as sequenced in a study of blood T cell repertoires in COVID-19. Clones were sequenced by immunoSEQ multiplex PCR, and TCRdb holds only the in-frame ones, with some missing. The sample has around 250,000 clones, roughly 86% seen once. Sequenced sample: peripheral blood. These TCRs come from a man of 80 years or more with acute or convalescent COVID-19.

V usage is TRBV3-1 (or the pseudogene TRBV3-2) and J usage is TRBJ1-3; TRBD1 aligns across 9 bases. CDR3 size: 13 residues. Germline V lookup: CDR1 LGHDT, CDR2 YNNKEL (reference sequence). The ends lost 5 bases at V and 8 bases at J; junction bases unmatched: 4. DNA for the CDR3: TGTGCCAGCAGCTTACAGGGGGCCGACACCATATATTTT. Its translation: CASSLQGADTIYF.

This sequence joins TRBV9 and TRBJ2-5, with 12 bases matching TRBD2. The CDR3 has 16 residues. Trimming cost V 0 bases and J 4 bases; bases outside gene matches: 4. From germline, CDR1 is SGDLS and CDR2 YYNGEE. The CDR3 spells CASSVAPGLAGETQYF. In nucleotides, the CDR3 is TGTGCCAGCAGCGTAGCCCCGGGACTAGCGGGAGAGACCCAGTACTTC.

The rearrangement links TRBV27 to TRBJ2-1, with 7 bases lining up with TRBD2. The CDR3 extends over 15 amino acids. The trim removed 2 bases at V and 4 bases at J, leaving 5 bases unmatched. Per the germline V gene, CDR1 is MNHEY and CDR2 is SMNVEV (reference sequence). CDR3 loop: CASSLGRESYNEQFF. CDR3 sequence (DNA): TGTGCCAGCAGTTTAGGGCGGGAGAGTTACAATGAGCAGTTCTTC.

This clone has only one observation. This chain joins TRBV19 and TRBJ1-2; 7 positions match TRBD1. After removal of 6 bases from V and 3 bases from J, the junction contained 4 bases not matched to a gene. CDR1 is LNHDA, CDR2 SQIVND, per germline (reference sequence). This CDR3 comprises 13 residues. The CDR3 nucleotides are TGTGCCAGTAGACCCGGGACAGACTATGGCTACACCTTC. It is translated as CASRPGTDYGYTF.

This CDR3 is CASSLGQGNNQPQHF. As DNA, the CDR3 is TGTGCCAGCAGCTTAGGGCAGGGAAACAATCAGCCCCAGCATTTT. The chain uses TRBV7-2 and TRBJ1-5, with D possibly TRBD1 on 5 matching bases. The CDR3 runs to 15 residues. In germline, CDR1 is SGHTA, CDR2 FQGNSA. V lost 1 base, J lost 3 bases, and 10 bases lay in between. Complete variable domain (other parts from reference TRBV7-2 and TRBJ1-5): GAGVSQSPSNKVTEKGKDVELRCDPISGHTALYWYRQSLGQGLEFLIYFQGNSAPDKSGLPSDRFSAERTGGSVSTLTIQRTQQEDSAVYLCASSLGQGNNQPQHFGDGTRLSIL.

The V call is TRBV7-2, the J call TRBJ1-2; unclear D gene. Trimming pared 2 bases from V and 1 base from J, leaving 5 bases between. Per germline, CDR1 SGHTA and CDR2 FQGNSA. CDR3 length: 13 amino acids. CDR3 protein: CASSLQVNYGYTF. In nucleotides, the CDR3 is TGTGCCAGCAGCTTACAGGTTAACTATGGCTACACCTTC.

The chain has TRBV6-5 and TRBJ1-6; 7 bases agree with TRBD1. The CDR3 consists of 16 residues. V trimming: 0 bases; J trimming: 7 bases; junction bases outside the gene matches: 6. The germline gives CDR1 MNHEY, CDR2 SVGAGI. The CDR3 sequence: CASSYSAGGMNSPLHF. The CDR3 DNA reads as TGTGCCAGCAGTTACTCGGCAGGGGGGATGAATTCACCCCTCCACTTT.

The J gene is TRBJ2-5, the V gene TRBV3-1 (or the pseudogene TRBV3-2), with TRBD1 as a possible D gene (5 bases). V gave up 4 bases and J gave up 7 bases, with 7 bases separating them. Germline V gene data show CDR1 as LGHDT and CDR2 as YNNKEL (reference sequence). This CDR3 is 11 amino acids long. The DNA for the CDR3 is TGTGCCAGCAGCCGGCAGGGGACCCAGTACTTC. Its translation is CASSRQGTQYF.

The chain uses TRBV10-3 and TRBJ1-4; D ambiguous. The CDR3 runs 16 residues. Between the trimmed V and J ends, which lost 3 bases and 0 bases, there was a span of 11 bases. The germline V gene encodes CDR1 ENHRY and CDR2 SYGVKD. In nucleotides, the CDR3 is TGTGCCATCAGTGATCGAGGAATTGCAACTAATGAAAAACTGTTTTTT. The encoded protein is CAISDRGIATNEKLFF.

The CDR3 protein is CASRPTGTGGQETQYF. The CDR3 bases are TGTGCCAGCAGGCCGACCGGGACAGGGGGCCAAGAGACCCAGTACTTC. This chain joins TRBV27 and TRBJ2-5, with 11 bases identical to TRBD1. J was trimmed by 1 base and V by 6 bases; bases with no gene match: 7. The CDR3 contains 16 residues. Per germline, CDR1 MNHEY and CDR2 SMNVEV (reference sequence).

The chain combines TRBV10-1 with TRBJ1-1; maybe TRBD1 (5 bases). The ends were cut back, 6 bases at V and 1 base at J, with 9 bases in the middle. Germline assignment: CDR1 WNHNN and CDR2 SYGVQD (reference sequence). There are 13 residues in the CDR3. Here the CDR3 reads CASRPGQNTEAFF. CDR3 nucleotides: TGCGCCAGCAGGCCTGGACAGAACACTGAAGCTTTCTTT.